The T cell receptor beta chain described here comes from a study of blood T cell repertoires in COVID-19. Study-wide background: Samples taken during acute and convalescent COVID-19 were collected in the United States, Italy and Spain.

Study members were between about 18 and 90 years old and lived in 24 US regions. People in the exposed group encountered a COVID-19 case within 2 weeks before entering the study. TCRdb's table, derived via immunoSEQ multiplex PCR, lists solely in-frame clones and lacks some. Among 120,000 to 150,000 clones listed, about nine tenths were seen once. The germline gives CDR1 MDHEN, CDR2 SYDVKM. The V end was cut by 6 bases, the J end by 3 bases, with 14 bases between. The CDR3 is 14 residues long. The clonotype comes from a woman in her thirties or forties who had been exposed to COVID-19. This chain joins TRBV28 and TRBJ2-5, with D possibly being TRBD1 (5 bases). Sequenced sample: PBMCs or T cells enriched from blood (not recorded which). CDR3 nucleotide sequence: TGTGCCAGCAGGTTGGGGCAAAGAAAAGAGACCCAGTACTTC. Its translation is CASRLGQRKETQYF.